These 2 T cell receptor beta chains came from one sample sequenced in a study of PD-1 blockade in mismatch repair-deficient tumors. Method: immunoSEQ multiplex PCR; TCRdb's copy keeps in-frame clones and lacks some. The table has tens of thousands of clones, approximately 81% seen once. Sequenced here: peripheral blood, sampled 12 weeks after starting pembrolizumab. The receptors originated from an adult with mismatch repair-deficient cancer.

V gene TRBV6-5 combines with J gene TRBJ2-5; D remains unclear. V was clipped by 7 bases and J by 3 bases, with 12 bases between them. CDR1 and CDR2 (germline): MNHEY, SVGAGI. The CDR3 is 13 residues long. CDR3 sequence (DNA): TGTGCCAGCACCCTGAATAGGGAAGAGACCCAGTACTTC. The encoded protein is CASTLNREETQYF.

This clone was detected once. This rearrangement joins TRBV18 to TRBJ2-1, with 9 positions matching TRBD2. The junction had 5 bases not matched to a gene; V was cut back by 0 bases and J by 2 bases. Germline V lookup: CDR1 KGHSH, CDR2 LQKENI. The CDR3 extends over 17 amino acids. DNA for the CDR3: TGTGCCAGCTCACCACCGTCAGCGGGAGGCACCTACAATGAGCAGTTCTTC. Its translation is CASSPPSAGGTYNEQFF.